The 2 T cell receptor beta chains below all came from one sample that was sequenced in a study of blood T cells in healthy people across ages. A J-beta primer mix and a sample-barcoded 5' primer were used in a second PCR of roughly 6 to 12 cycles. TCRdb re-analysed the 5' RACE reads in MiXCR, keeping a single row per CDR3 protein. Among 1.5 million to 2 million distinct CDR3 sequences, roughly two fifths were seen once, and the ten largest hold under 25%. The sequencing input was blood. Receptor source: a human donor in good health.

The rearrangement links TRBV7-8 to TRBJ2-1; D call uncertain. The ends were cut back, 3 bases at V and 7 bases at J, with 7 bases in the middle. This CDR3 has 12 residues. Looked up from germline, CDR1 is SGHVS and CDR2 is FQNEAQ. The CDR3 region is CASSFEPNEQFF. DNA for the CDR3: TGTGCCAGCAGCTTCGAGCCTAATGAGCAGTTCTTC.

The CDR3 loop is CASSQDYLLSYEQYF. In DNA, the CDR3 is TGCGCCAGCAGCCAAGATTACCTTCTCTCCTACGAGCAGTACTTC. V is TRBV4-3 and J is TRBJ2-7; no reliable D call. V was cut by 0 bases and J by 0 bases, with 9 bases left in between. Per the germline V gene, CDR1 is LGHNA and CDR2 is YSLEER. The CDR3 is 15 amino acids.